Each of the 32 T cell receptor beta chains below was sequenced from the same sample in a study of blood T cell repertoires in COVID-19. Assay: immunoSEQ multiplex PCR; the TCRdb copy retains only in-frame clones and omits some. The sample yields approximately 130,000 clones, 80% to 90% seen once. The sequencing input was peripheral blood. The receptors were sampled from a man aged 50 to 60 with active COVID-19.

This clone was counted only a few times. J is TRBJ1-3 and V is TRBV7-2, with D tentatively TRBD1 (6 bases). Germline CDR1 reads SGHTA; CDR2 reads FQGNSA. CDR3 length equals 14 residues. Trimming took off 4 bases at V and 7 bases at J, with 14 bases between the two ends. Here the CDR3 DNA reads TGTGCCAGCAGCTCCGGCCAGGGGCTGAACACCATATATTTT. Encoded protein: CASSSGQGLNTIYF.

CDR3 coding DNA: TGTGCCAGCAGCCAAGATCTGGCGGGGGGGGTCTATGGCTACACCTTC. Encoded protein: CASSQDLAGGVYGYTF. The chain couples TRBV4-2 to TRBJ1-2, with D possibly being TRBD1 (5 bases). Trimming shortened V by 0 bases and J by 4 bases, and 15 bases separated the two germline ends. CDR1 is LGHNA, CDR2 YNFKEQ, per germline. CDR3 length: 16 amino acids.

The table lists this clone with a count of one. The CDR3 DNA follows: TGTGCCAGCAGCGCTAGTACAGTCTTCGGGGGGGAGACCCAGTACTTC. The encoded protein is CASSASTVFGGETQYF. This chain links TRBV9 with TRBJ2-5; 7 positions agree with TRBD2. CDR3 length: 16 residues. V shed 3 bases and J 5 bases; nucleotides not matched to a gene: 13. Germline V lookup: CDR1 SGDLS, CDR2 YYNGEE.

The V call is TRBV5-6, the J call TRBJ2-7; D is perhaps TRBD1 (6 bases). The CDR3 totals 14 residues. CDR1 SGHDT and CDR2 YYEEEE come from the germline V gene. V lost 4 bases, J lost 1 base, and 12 bases lay in between. The CDR3 is CASSPGTFSYEQYF. The CDR3 DNA sequence: TGTGCCAGCAGCCCGGGGACATTTTCCTACGAGCAGTACTTC.

The chain carries TRBV5-6 and TRBJ2-3, with TRBD2 matching over 9 bases. J gave up 4 bases and V 0 bases, and 9 bases lay outside the gene matches. Germline values: CDR1 SGHDT, CDR2 YYEEEE. This CDR3 contains 17 residues. CDR3 nucleotides: TGTGCCAGCAGCTTGGTGTGGCGGGGGGGCCGCGCAGATACGCAGTATTTT. This translates into CASSLVWRGGRADTQYF.

The V and J genes are TRBV12-5 and TRBJ1-2; D perhaps matches TRBD1 (6 bases). V was pared by 3 bases and J by 6 bases, with 17 bases between. CDR3 length: 15 residues. From germline, CDR1 is LGHNT and CDR2 FRNRAP. This CDR3 is CASGLTHRQGHGYTF. The CDR3 coding sequence is TGTGCTAGTGGTTTAACCCACCGGCAGGGGCATGGCTACACCTTC.

The chain links TRBV11-3 to TRBJ2-3; maybe TRBD1 (5 bases). Per germline, CDR1 SGHNT and CDR2 YENEEA. The CDR3 loop spans 14 amino acids. The ends were cut back, 5 bases at V and 4 bases at J, with 13 bases in the middle. This CDR3 reads CASSTQGVADTQYF. The CDR3 region has the DNA TGTGCCAGCAGCACTCAAGGGGTGGCAGATACGCAGTATTTT.

This clone was counted ten times or more. The chain uses TRBV5-8 and TRBJ1-1, with D unresolved. CDR3 length: 13 amino acids. V shed 2 bases and J shed 1 base, with 6 bases lying between them. CDR1 and CDR2 (germline): SGHTS, YDEGEE. Here the CDR3 DNA reads TGTGCCAGCAGCTTCCCACAGAACACTGAAGCTTTCTTT. This translates into CASSFPQNTEAFF.

This sequence joins TRBV6-5 and TRBJ1-5, with D uncertain. In germline, CDR1 is MNHEY, CDR2 SVGAGI. The CDR3 is made up of 14 amino acids. V dropped 5 bases and J dropped 2 bases, with 10 bases sitting between them. CDR3 DNA sequence: TGTGCCAGCAGTCCCGGAGTTGGCAATCAGCCCCAGCATTTT. It codes for CASSPGVGNQPQHF.

CDR3 bases: TGTGCCAGCAGTTTGCGATTAACCTACGAGCAGTACTTC. Protein sequence: CASSLRLTYEQYF. The rearrangement joins TRBV12-3 or TRBV12-4 to TRBJ2-7; D is ambiguous. The CDR3 spans 13 residues. The germline V and J ends were trimmed by 3 bases and 2 bases, with 8 bases remaining between them.

The V and J genes are TRBV11-2 and TRBJ1-5; D unresolved. With 4 bases removed from V and 0 bases from J, the gap between germline ends came to 10 bases. Germline V lookup: CDR1 SGHAT, CDR2 FQNNGV. The CDR3 consists of 15 residues. The CDR3 sequence is CASSSGSYSNQPQHF. The CDR3 nucleotides are TGTGCCAGCAGCTCAGGAAGCTATAGCAATCAGCCCCAGCATTTT.

The chain has TRBV7-9 and TRBJ2-7; 9 bases line up with TRBD2. The CDR3 totals 14 residues. The junction had 3 bases not matched to a gene; V was cut back by 1 base and J by 5 bases. Germline CDR1 reads SEHNR; CDR2 reads FQNEAQ (reference sequence). CDR3 coding DNA: TGTGCCAGCAGCTTAGGTGCGGGGGGGCACGAGCAGTACTTC. Protein sequence: CASSLGAGGHEQYF.

Regarding this clone: The sample carries other DNA sequences with the same CDR3. The chain is built from TRBV7-2 and TRBJ2-1; 9 nucleotides line up with TRBD1. The length of the CDR3 is 14 residues. Germline assignment: CDR1 SGHTA and CDR2 FQGNSA. After removal of 3 bases from V and 8 bases from J, the junction contained 5 bases not matched to a gene. In DNA, the CDR3 is TGTGCCAGCAGCTTGGTACAGGGGGCTTATGAGCAGTTCTTC. This sequence encodes CASSLVQGAYEQFF.

The chain joins TRBV2 to TRBJ2-3; 9 bases align to TRBD1. The CDR3 is made up of 13 amino acids. Germline V gene sequence: CDR1 SNHLY, CDR2 FYNNEI. The V gene end was trimmed by 6 bases and the J gene end by 8 bases; junction bases not matched to a gene: 6. This chain's CDR3 is CASREQGAGTQYF. The CDR3 DNA is TGTGCCAGCAGAGAACAGGGGGCTGGTACGCAGTATTTT.

The chain combines TRBV6-5 with TRBJ2-6; no definite D call. Germline V gene sequence: CDR1 MNHEY, CDR2 SVGAGI. The germline V and J ends were trimmed by 11 bases and 0 bases, with 8 bases remaining between them. The CDR3 runs 13 residues. The CDR3 is CASGSSGANVLTF. The CDR3 nucleotides read TGTGCCTCCGGTAGCTCTGGGGCCAACGTCCTGACTTTC.

V is TRBV6-2 or TRBV6-3 and J is TRBJ2-1, with 14 nucleotides matching TRBD2. Germline V gene sequence: CDR1 MNHEY, CDR2 SVGEGT. J gave up 10 bases and V 2 bases, and 1 base lay outside the gene matches. The CDR3 consists of 14 residues. Here the CDR3 DNA reads TGTGCCAGCAGTTACCGGACTAGCGGGGGGGAGCAGTTCTTC. It codes for CASSYRTSGGEQFF.

The CDR3 DNA is TGTGCCAGCAGCAAAGCTGACTACTACTATGGCTACACCTTC. Residues: CASSKADYYYGYTF. The chain has TRBV21-1 and TRBJ1-2. TRBV21-1 is a recognized pseudogene. The CDR3 is 14 residues long.

This chain uses TRBV19 with TRBJ2-3; 8 bases map to TRBD2. The V gene's germline CDR1 is LNHDA and CDR2 SQIVND (reference sequence). After removal of 3 bases from V and 8 bases from J, the junction contained 13 bases not matched to a gene. The CDR3 runs to 16 residues. The CDR3: CASSIVVAGFPGTQYF. In DNA form, the CDR3 reads TGTGCCAGTAGTATCGTGGTAGCGGGGTTTCCAGGTACGCAGTATTTT.

This chain connects TRBV3-1 (or the pseudogene TRBV3-2) to TRBJ2-5; 7 nucleotides agree with TRBD2. This CDR3 has 15 residues. Trimming at V came to 4 bases and at J to 5 bases, leaving 10 bases not matched to a gene. The V gene's germline CDR1 is LGHDT and CDR2 YNNKEL (reference sequence). The CDR3 coding sequence is TGTGCCAGCAGCCGGCGGACTAGTCGTCTGGAGACCCAGTACTTC. Its protein is CASSRRTSRLETQYF.

This clone was seen a handful of times. The chain links TRBV5-4 to TRBJ1-3; D unresolved. CDR1 is SGHNT, CDR2 YYREEE, per germline (reference sequence). CDR3 size: 13 residues. V was pared by 5 bases and J by 4 bases, with 10 bases between. CDR3 in DNA: TGTGCCAGCAGTATGACACAGGGAAACACCATATATTTT. Its protein is CASSMTQGNTIYF.

V and J are TRBV30 and TRBJ1-2; perhaps TRBD1 as D (5 bases). With 3 bases removed from V and 0 bases from J, the gap between germline ends came to 11 bases. Germline CDR1 and CDR2: GTSNPN and SVGIG (reference sequence). The CDR3 runs to 14 residues. This CDR3 reads CAWRGPGANYGYTF. CDR3 DNA: TGTGCCTGGAGAGGTCCGGGGGCTAACTATGGCTACACCTTC.

The gene calls are TRBV9 and TRBJ2-5; D is possibly TRBD1 (7 bases). The V end was cut by 0 bases, the J end by 5 bases, with 11 bases between. From germline, CDR1 is SGDLS and CDR2 YYNGEE. CDR3 length equals 14 residues. The CDR3 loop is CASSVVSGGETQYF. The CDR3 DNA follows: TGTGCCAGCAGCGTAGTCTCAGGGGGGGAGACCCAGTACTTC.

This CDR3 reads CASTDRRDEKLFF. CDR3 sequence (DNA): TGTGCCAGCACGGACAGGAGGGATGAAAAACTGTTTTTT. The genes are TRBV12-3 or TRBV12-4 and TRBJ1-4; 7 bases are shared with TRBD1. Trimming took 7 bases from V and 6 from J; bases not matched to a gene: 5. The CDR3 consists of 13 residues.

A few counts support this clone. The chain carries TRBV12-3 or TRBV12-4 and TRBJ1-1; no firm D call. This CDR3 is 13 amino acids long. The V end was cut by 7 bases, the J end by 3 bases, with 12 bases between. CDR3 DNA: TGTGCCAGCACGACCCAGGAGGACACTGAAGCTTTCTTT. As protein: CASTTQEDTEAFF.

The chain carries TRBV27 and TRBJ2-7; 8 bases are shared with TRBD1. The length of the CDR3 is 15 residues. The V gene end was trimmed by 5 bases and the J gene end by 4 bases; junction bases not matched to a gene: 10. CDR1 is MNHEY and CDR2 is SMNVEV in the germline V gene (reference sequence). CDR3 loop: CASSLAGQGPYEQYF. The CDR3 DNA reads as TGTGCCAGCAGTCTCGCCGGACAGGGCCCTTACGAGCAGTACTTC.

The rearrangement uses TRBV4-2 and TRBJ2-1; 12 bases agree with TRBD2. The J segment lost 3 bases and the V segment lost 0 bases, leaving 12 bases of the junction unmatched. The CDR3 sequence is 20 residues long. CDR1 and CDR2 from the germline V gene are LGHNA and YNFKEQ. DNA for the CDR3: TGTGCCAGCAGCCAAGATCTCGGTCTAGCGGGGGGGCACATCTACAATGAGCAGTTCTTC. It specifies CASSQDLGLAGGHIYNEQFF.

This clone was observed a single time. V usage is TRBV7-9 and J usage is TRBJ1-1, with 10 bases lining up with TRBD1. This CDR3 is 16 amino acids long. CDR1 and CDR2 (germline): SEHNR, FQNEAQ (reference sequence). The V segment lost 3 bases and the J segment 6 bases; nucleotides outside the gene matches: 10. The CDR3 region is CASSLTGGPPGSEAFF. CDR3 coding DNA: TGTGCCAGCAGCTTGACAGGGGGCCCCCCAGGGTCTGAAGCTTTCTTT.

V usage is TRBV14 and J usage is TRBJ2-5; 7 bases align to TRBD2. There are 13 residues in the CDR3. The V and J ends lost 4 bases and 7 bases, in that order; junction bases with no gene match: 6. In germline, CDR1 is SGHDN, CDR2 FVKESK. The CDR3 DNA reads as TGTGCCAGCAGCCCCTGGAGGGAGGGGACCCAGTACTTC. This sequence encodes CASSPWREGTQYF.

The J gene is TRBJ1-1, the V gene TRBV12-3 or TRBV12-4, with D possibly matching TRBD1 (6 bases). Deletions cut 3 bases from V and 9 bases from J, with 14 bases between. CDR3 length: 13 residues. The CDR3 region has the DNA TGTGCCAGCAGTTTTGGGGGGGCCCCCCAAGCTTTCTTT. It specifies CASSFGGAPQAFF.

CDR3 sequence: CASVIPQGVGTEAFF. The CDR3 DNA reads TGTGCCAGCGTTATCCCACAGGGGGTTGGCACTGAAGCTTTCTTT. This sequence joins TRBV6-5 and TRBJ1-1, with 8 bases fitting TRBD1. Germline CDR1 reads MNHEY; CDR2 reads SVGAGI. CDR3 length equals 15 residues. V gave up 8 bases and J gave up 4 bases; unmatched junction bases: 12.

The chain joins TRBV6-5 to TRBJ2-7, with D unresolved. CDR3 length: 14 amino acids. Trimming shortened V by 6 bases and J by 1 base, and 13 bases separated the two germline ends. Looked up from germline, CDR1 is MNHEY and CDR2 is SVGAGI. The CDR3 sequence: CASSLTATSYEQYF. CDR3 DNA: TGTGCCAGCAGCCTAACAGCCACATCCTACGAGCAGTACTTC.

The rearrangement joins TRBV7-9 to TRBJ1-5; TRBD1 is a possible D gene (5 bases). The CDR3 consists of 14 residues. The germline V gene encodes CDR1 SEHNR and CDR2 FQNEAQ (reference sequence). V was pared by 3 bases and J by 7 bases, with 13 bases between. The CDR3 region has the DNA TGTGCCAGCAGCTTGGGAGGGGTTGGGCAGCCCCAGCATTTT. It encodes CASSLGGVGQPQHF.